What follows is one TCR beta chain and its context. Data came from immunoSEQ multiplex PCR; TCRdb stores just in-frame clones and leaves some out. The data contain over 15,000 clones, approximately 87% of them seen just once; the ten biggest clones take up under 13%. The sample is drawn from a study of T cell repertoires in ileal Crohn's disease. The CDR3 consists of 14 residues. Germline loops: CDR1 PRHDT, CDR2 FYEKMQ (reference sequence). Trimming shortened V by 6 bases and J by 4 bases, and 15 bases separated the two germline ends. Input material: ileal tissue. The chain has TRBV13 and TRBJ1-2; D call uncertain. This TCR was sampled from an adult with Crohn's disease. The CDR3 DNA is TGTGCCAGCAGTCTTAGCGGGCACCTCTATGGCTACACCTTC. Residues: CASSLSGHLYGYTF.